This T cell receptor beta chain was obtained from a study of shared clonotypes between healthy human individuals. Memory CD4+ cells were the fraction left after CD45RA+ naive selection. The genomic DNA of each subset was split evenly across several immunoSEQ plates. Original data processing: ImmunoSEQ junction-only sequences lacked quality scores, so their filtering differed. TCRdb's copy holds only in-frame clones and misses some; the assay was immunoSEQ multiplex PCR. That table gives V, J and clone size, and the DNA gave D and trimming. The table has 2 million to 3 million clones, over 85% seen once. In germline, CDR1 is SGHTA, CDR2 FQGNSA. Trimming left V 1 base short and J 6 bases short, with 19 bases between. This CDR3 has 17 amino acids.

The sequenced sample consisted of naive CD4+ T cells from PBMCs. Subset denoted: CD45RA+ positively selected. The rearrangement uses TRBV7-2 and TRBJ1-5, with a tentative D call TRBD1 (5 bases). The clonotype was recovered from a man aged 18-30 years in good health. Some clones in this sample may be carry-over from other donors' samples. This CDR3 is CASSLGPDEGRTQPQHF. DNA for the CDR3: TGTGCCAGCAGCTTAGGCCCGGATGAGGGACGCACTCAGCCCCAGCATTTT.